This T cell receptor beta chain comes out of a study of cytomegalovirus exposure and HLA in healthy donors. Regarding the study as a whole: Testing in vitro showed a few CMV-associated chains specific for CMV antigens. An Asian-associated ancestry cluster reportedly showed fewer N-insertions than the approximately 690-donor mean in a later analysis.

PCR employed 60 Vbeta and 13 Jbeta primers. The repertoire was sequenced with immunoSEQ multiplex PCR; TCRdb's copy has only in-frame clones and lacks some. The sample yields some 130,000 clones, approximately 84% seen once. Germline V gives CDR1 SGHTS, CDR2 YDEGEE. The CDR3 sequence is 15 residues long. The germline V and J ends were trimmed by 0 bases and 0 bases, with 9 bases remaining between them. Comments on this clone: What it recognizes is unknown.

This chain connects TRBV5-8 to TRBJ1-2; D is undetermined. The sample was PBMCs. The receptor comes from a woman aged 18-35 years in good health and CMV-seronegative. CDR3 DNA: TGTGCCAGCAGCTTGGTGGCGGTAGCTAACTATGGCTACACCTTC. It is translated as CASSLVAVANYGYTF.